This entry is about one T cell receptor (beta chain). The antigen it recognizes is unknown. No much larger clonotype is one base removed from it; base qualities were not supplied. This sample was taken from a study of PD-1 blockade in mismatch repair-deficient tumors (dated by TCRdb to about 2017). Describing the broader study: Between late 2013 and late 2016, around 91 consecutive patients with 11 to 13 mismatch repair-deficient cancer types, all previously treated and progressing, were enrolled in the trial. Tumor-associated T cell clones were tracked in the peripheral blood of patients responding to PD-1 blockade by deep sequencing of TCR CDR3 regions. Beyond this particular receptor, the publication reports: Tumor-resident clones, often undetectable in blood before treatment, expanded rapidly after pembrolizumab and then contracted, generally before radiologic responses.

CDR1 SGHNT and CDR2 YYREEE are derived from the germline V gene (reference sequence). At the junction V is shortened by 4 bases and J by 3 bases, with 5 bases in between. From cysteine to phenylalanine, the CDR3 is 13 amino acids long. CDR3 DNA is the only sequence kept; it has 39 bases, read in frame from the first base. Library creation used the immunoSEQ multiplex PCR assay. TCRdb's version of the immuneACCESS table is confined to in-frame rearrangements and falls short of the full clone set. An unresolved V gene accounts for under half of the shortfall where checked; the remainder is of unknown origin. Counted in this sample were 100,000 to 150,000 clones; around nine tenths of them appeared once. Of the sample, 12% falls within the top ten clones. Mismatch repair deficiency was established in every enrolled patient by polymerase chain reaction or immunohistochemistry. TCR sequencing was carried out for a few patients who responded to pembrolizumab therapy. The phase II trial prospectively evaluated PD-1 blockade with pembrolizumab in advanced mismatch repair-deficient cancers, independent of tissue of origin. Peripheral blood T cell samples were serially collected before and at multiple times after PD-1 blockade was started. Blood sampling times were expressed in weeks after the first pembrolizumab dose.

The receptor comes from an adult with mismatch repair-deficient cancer. Here the sequenced sample was peripheral blood, taken approximately 72 weeks after starting pembrolizumab. The V and J genes are TRBV5-4 and TRBJ2-6; no D segment can be confidently identified. This receptor carries the CDR3 CASSKLGANVLTF. Read as DNA, the sequence is TGTGCCAGCAGCAAACTTGGGGCCAACGTCCTGACTTTC.